This entry features one TCR beta chain sequence. Its antigen is currently unknown. The data belong to a study of T cell responses to AZD1222 COVID-19 vaccine. Overall study results and limits: Clonal diversity was possibly underestimated, and the donors were mostly white British, with more females.

Germline V gene sequence: CDR1 LGHNT, CDR2 FRNRAP. The CDR3 spans 20 residues. V lost 2 bases to trimming and J lost 7 bases; unmatched junction nucleotides: 16. Method: immunoSEQ multiplex PCR; TCRdb's copy keeps in-frame clones and lacks some. The sample has some 91,000 clones; 89% are singletons. This TCR was sampled from an adult in good health. The chain couples TRBV12-5 to TRBJ2-2; 13 bases fit TRBD2. Specimen: peripheral blood, collected on day 0 of AZD1222 vaccination. The CDR3 coding sequence is TGTGCTAGTGGTTTGCCAAAACAAACTAGCGGGGGGGCCTTTGGCGGGGAGCTGTTTTTT. It is translated as CASGLPKQTSGGAFGGELFF.